A single TCR beta chain is shown here with its context. No antigen is known for it. There are no base qualities to consult, and no much larger clone falls within one base. The data originate from a study of CD8 T cells in ankylosing spondylitis (dated by TCRdb to about 2017). As for the study more broadly: T cell receptor beta repertoires were profiled in healthy donors and ankylosing spondylitis patients so that disease-linked TCR variants could be found. Peripheral blood was sampled, and synovial fluid was additionally collected from ankylosing spondylitis patients. In total, the full study cohort was made up of 95 to 110 healthy donors and some 26 ankylosing spondylitis patients. What the study reported, not specific to this receptor: Blood from ankylosing spondylitis patients appeared to be characterized by a TCR beta motif made up of several highly homologous amino acid variants. The disease-linked clones were reported as significantly enriched in matched synovial fluid samples from ankylosing spondylitis patients. Some motif variants had previously been reported in the synovial fluid and blood of reactive arthritis patients, which suggests shared mechanisms of disease initiation. The disease-linked clones showed a CD8+ phenotype and occurred at relatively low frequencies in peripheral blood.

CDR1 is given as MNHNS and CDR2 as SASEGT, both from the germline V gene. From its cysteine to its phenylalanine, the CDR3 spans 14 amino acids. The kept DNA is CDR3 alone, 42 bases in frame from the first base. The trim is 2 bases for V and 6 bases for J, with a gap of 13 bases between the germline ends. For sequencing, an Illumina HiSeq 2500 was employed. TCR beta libraries were prepared by quantitative 5'-RACE with molecular barcodes. The original methods were these. Disease-linked TCR variants were identified with a new computational method built on a probabilistic model of VDJ rearrangement. The public reads were reprocessed in TCRdb via fastp at Q25 and MiXCR, keeping in-frame beta chains. CDR3 protein sequences are deduplicated, and each keeps its most common genes and DNA. The V and J calls here are based on TCRdb, not the publication. The sample table records 190,000 or so distinct CDR3 sequences; around 13% of these occur just once. The leading ten clones occupy approximately 15% of the sample.

Input material: blood, either unsorted or a sorted T cell fraction (not recorded which). Recombination joined TRBV6-1 with TRBJ1-2, with the D gene too uncertain to name. This receptor was taken from a male donor with ankylosing spondylitis or in good health (not recorded which). The sequenced DNA: TGTGCCAGCAGTGAACGACGGACGGTGAATGGCTACACCTTC. Its amino acids are CASSERRTVNGYTF.